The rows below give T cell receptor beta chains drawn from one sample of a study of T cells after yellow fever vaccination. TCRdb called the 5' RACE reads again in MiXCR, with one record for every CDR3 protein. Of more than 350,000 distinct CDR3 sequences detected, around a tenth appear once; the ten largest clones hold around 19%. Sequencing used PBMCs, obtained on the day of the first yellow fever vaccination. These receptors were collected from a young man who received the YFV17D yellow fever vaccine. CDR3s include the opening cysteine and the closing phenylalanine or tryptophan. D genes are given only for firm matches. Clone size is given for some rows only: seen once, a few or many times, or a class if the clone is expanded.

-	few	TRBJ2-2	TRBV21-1	CASSPGLGGPPAGELFF	TGTGCCAGCAGCCCCGGCCTGGGAGGGCCGCCGGCCGGGGAGCTGTTTTTT
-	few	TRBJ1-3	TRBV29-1	CSVEVLGSGNTIYF	TGCAGCGTTGAAGTACTGGGGTCAGGAAACACCATATATTTT
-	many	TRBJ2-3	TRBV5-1	CASSLLEGTDTQYF	TGCGCCAGCAGCTTGTTAGAGGGCACAGATACGCAGTATTTT
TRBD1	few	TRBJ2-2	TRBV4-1	CASAGQGARNTGELFF	TGCGCCAGCGCCGGTCAGGGGGCGCGGAACACCGGGGAGCTGTTTTTT
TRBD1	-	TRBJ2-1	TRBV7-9	CASSLRGQGRSYNEQFF	TGTGCCAGCAGCTTAAGGGGGCAGGGGCGGTCCTACAATGAGCAGTTCTTC
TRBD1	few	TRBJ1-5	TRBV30	CAWSLTGNQPQHF	TGTGCCTGGAGTTTGACAGGGAATCAGCCCCAGCATTTT
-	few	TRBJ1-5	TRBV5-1	CASSPTPLKNQPQHF	TGCGCCAGCAGCCCGACCCCTTTAAAGAATCAGCCCCAGCATTTT
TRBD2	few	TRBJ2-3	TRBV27	CASRSGAGGPDTQYF	TGTGCCAGCAGGTCCGGAGCGGGGGGGCCTGATACGCAGTATTTT
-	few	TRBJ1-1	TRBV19	CASTSGFGNTEAFF	TGTGCCAGCACCTCGGGTTTTGGGAACACTGAAGCTTTCTTT
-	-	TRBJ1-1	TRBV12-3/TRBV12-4	CASSSPVIENTEAFF	TGTGCCAGCAGTTCCCCGGTCATAGAGAACACTGAAGCTTTCTTT
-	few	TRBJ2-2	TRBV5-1	CASNPRGSDTGELFF	TGCGCCAGCAATCCCCGGGGTTCCGACACCGGGGAGCTGTTTTTT
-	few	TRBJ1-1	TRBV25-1	CASSELDSDTEAFF	TGTGCCAGCAGTGAATTGGACAGCGACACTGAAGCTTTCTTT
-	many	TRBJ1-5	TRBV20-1	CSARFWGEDQPQHF	TGCAGTGCTAGGTTTTGGGGAGAGGATCAGCCCCAGCATTTT
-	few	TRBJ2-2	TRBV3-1	CASRPGANTGELFF	TGTGCCAGCAGACCAGGGGCGAACACCGGGGAGCTGTTTTTT
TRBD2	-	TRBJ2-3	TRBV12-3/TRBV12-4	CASSYLGLAGQDTQYF	TGTGCCAGCAGTTACCTCGGACTAGCGGGTCAAGATACGCAGTATTTT
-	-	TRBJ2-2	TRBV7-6	CASSLEGQPRDTGELFF	TGTGCCAGCAGCTTAGAAGGTCAGCCTAGAGACACCGGGGAGCTGTTTTTT
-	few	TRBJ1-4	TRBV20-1	CSALRQTNEKLFF	TGCAGTGCTTTGAGGCAGACTAATGAAAAACTGTTTTTT
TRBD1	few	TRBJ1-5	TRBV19	CASRIGQGDSNQPQHF	TGTGCCAGTAGGATAGGACAGGGGGATAGCAATCAGCCCCAGCATTTT
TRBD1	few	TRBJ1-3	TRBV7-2	CASSLGTGGQPGNTIYF	TGTGCCAGCAGCTTAGGGACAGGTGGTCAGCCTGGAAACACCATATATTTT
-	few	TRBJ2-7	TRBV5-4	CASSLMGEDAYEQYF	TGTGCCAGCAGCTTGATGGGGGAGGACGCCTACGAGCAGTACTTC
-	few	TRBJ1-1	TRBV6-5	CASSYAGENTEAFF	TGTGCCAGCAGTTACGCAGGGGAGAACACTGAAGCTTTCTTT
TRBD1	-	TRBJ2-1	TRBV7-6	CASSLEGATYNEQFF	TGTGCCAGCAGCTTAGAGGGGGCCACCTACAATGAGCAGTTCTTC
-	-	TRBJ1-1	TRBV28	CASGAQSSWAAFF	TGTGCCAGCGGCGCACAGAGTAGCTGGGCAGCTTTCTTT
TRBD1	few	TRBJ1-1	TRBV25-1	CASSDWDRGSQSAFF	TGTGCCAGCAGTGATTGGGACAGGGGATCTCAGTCAGCTTTCTTT